A selection of T cell receptor beta chains follows, all from one sample in a study of CD8 T cells in ankylosing spondylitis. Via MiXCR, TCRdb re-called the 5' RACE reads, giving one row per CDR3 protein. The sample yields hundreds of thousands of distinct CDR3 sequences, about 10% seen once. The sample consisted of blood, either unsorted or a sorted T cell fraction (not recorded which). All receptors derive from a male donor with ankylosing spondylitis or in good health (not recorded which). CDR3s include the opening cysteine and the closing phenylalanine or tryptophan. A D gene is named only where the DNA matches it firmly. For some rows the clone size is stated as once, few or many, or as a class when expanded; others skip it.

J gene: TRBJ2-6; CDR3 length: 16; V gene: TRBV12-3/TRBV12-4; D gene: -; clone size: many; CDR3 DNA: TGTGCCAGCAGTTCCCTGCGGGGCCCTGGGGCCAACGTCCTGACTTTC; CDR3 protein: CASSSLRGPGANVLTF
J gene: TRBJ1-2; CDR3 length: 15; V gene: TRBV3-1; D gene: -; clone size: -; CDR3 DNA: TGTGCCAGCAGCCAAGGACGGGGGGCGGGGTATGGCTACACCTTC; CDR3 protein: CASSQGRGAGYGYTF
J gene: TRBJ2-7; CDR3 length: 15; V gene: TRBV20-1; D gene: TRBD1; clone size: many; CDR3 DNA: TGCAGTGGCAAACCGGGACAGGGGAGGAAGGACGAGCAGTACTTC; CDR3 protein: CSGKPGQGRKDEQYF
J gene: TRBJ2-7; CDR3 length: 16; V gene: TRBV7-2; D gene: -; clone size: many; CDR3 DNA: TGTGCCAGCAGCTTATCTCCCGAGGCGGTGTCCTACGAGCAGTACTTC; CDR3 protein: CASSLSPEAVSYEQYF
J gene: TRBJ2-1; CDR3 length: 16; V gene: TRBV5-1; D gene: TRBD2; clone size: many; CDR3 DNA: TGCGCCAGCAGCTTGGGGACTAGCGGGCCCTTTAATGAGCAGTTCTTC; CDR3 protein: CASSLGTSGPFNEQFF
J gene: TRBJ1-1; CDR3 length: 16; V gene: TRBV10-3; D gene: -; clone size: few; CDR3 DNA: TGTGCCATCAGTGAGTCGGGGACCCAGGCGGGGGGTGAAGCTTTCTTT; CDR3 protein: CAISESGTQAGGEAFF
J gene: TRBJ1-5; CDR3 length: 15; V gene: TRBV5-1; D gene: TRBD1; clone size: many; CDR3 DNA: TGCGCCAGCAGCGAGGGACAGGGGGCCATTCAGCCCCAGCATTTT; CDR3 protein: CASSEGQGAIQPQHF
J gene: TRBJ1-1; CDR3 length: 15; V gene: TRBV5-1; D gene: TRBD1; clone size: many; CDR3 DNA: TGCGCCAGCAGCTTCGGACAGGGGGCGGGCACTGAAGCTTTCTTT; CDR3 protein: CASSFGQGAGTEAFF
J gene: TRBJ2-5; CDR3 length: 14; V gene: TRBV5-5; D gene: TRBD1; clone size: few; CDR3 DNA: TGTGCCAGCAGCAACACAGGGGTCCAAGAGACCCAGTACTTC; CDR3 protein: CASSNTGVQETQYF
J gene: TRBJ1-5; CDR3 length: 14; V gene: TRBV12-3/TRBV12-4; D gene: -; clone size: -; CDR3 DNA: TGTGCCAGCAGTTGGGGTCGGGCGGATCAGCCCCAGCATTTT; CDR3 protein: CASSWGRADQPQHF
J gene: TRBJ2-7; CDR3 length: 14; V gene: TRBV11-2; D gene: TRBD2; clone size: -; CDR3 DNA: TGTGCCAGCAGCTCTGAGCGGGGGGGCTACGAGCAGTACTTC; CDR3 protein: CASSSERGGYEQYF
J gene: TRBJ2-2; CDR3 length: 15; V gene: TRBV11-3; D gene: -; clone size: -; CDR3 DNA: TGTGCCAGCAGCTCCGACGGAGGAGCCACCGGGGAGCTGTTTTTT; CDR3 protein: CASSSDGGATGELFF
J gene: TRBJ2-3; CDR3 length: 16; V gene: TRBV2; D gene: TRBD1; clone size: many; CDR3 DNA: TGTGCCAGCAGAGTTGGACAGGGACAAAGAACAGATACGCAGTATTTT; CDR3 protein: CASRVGQGQRTDTQYF
J gene: TRBJ2-7; CDR3 length: 16; V gene: TRBV11-1; D gene: -; clone size: few; CDR3 DNA: TGTGCCAGCAGCTTACGTTTGGGGACCCTGCTCAACGAGCAGTACTTC; CDR3 protein: CASSLRLGTLLNEQYF